A selection of T cell receptor beta chains follows, all from one sample in a study of brain metastases from non-small cell lung cancer. The repertoire was sequenced with immunoSEQ multiplex PCR; TCRdb's copy has only in-frame clones and lacks some. This table has fewer than 4,500 clones, about 90% appearing once. The specimen sequenced was primary lung tumor tissue. These receptors were collected from a donor aged 40 or over with non-small cell lung cancer. The CDR3 runs from the conserved cysteine through the conserved F or W. D genes are given only for firm matches. Size is omitted from some rows. Given values are once, few, many or a class for expanded clones.

d_call	j_call	v_call	clone_size	cdr3_aa	cdr3_nt
-	TRBJ1-3	TRBV12-5	-	CVSGLNTIYF	TGTGTTAGTGGCCTAAACACCATATATTTT
-	TRBJ2-1	TRBV5-6	-	CASSWRSYNEQFF	TGTGCCAGCAGCTGGCGCTCATACAATGAGCAGTTCTTC
-	TRBJ1-2	TRBV6-5	once	CASRDRTDGYTF	TGTGCCAGCAGGGATCGGACAGATGGCTACACCTTC
TRBD2	TRBJ2-5	TRBV27	-	CASSLFPSLAGVQETQYF	TGTGCCAGCAGTTTATTCCCCTCTCTGGCGGGAGTCCAAGAGACCCAGTACTTC
-	TRBJ2-5	TRBV5-5	-	CASTDLGETQYF	TGTGCCAGCACCGACCTGGGAGAGACCCAGTACTTC
TRBD1	TRBJ1-6	TRBV7-3	-	CASSSDRDSPLHF	TGTGCCAGCAGCTCGGACAGGGACTCACCCCTCCACTTT
-	TRBJ1-1	TRBV7-9	-	CASGRDPNTEAFF	TGTGCCAGTGGTCGGGATCCTAACACTGAAGCTTTCTTT
-	TRBJ2-5	TRBV2	-	CASMGGMETQYF	TGTGCCAGCATGGGCGGGATGGAGACCCAGTACTTC
-	TRBJ1-2	TRBV2	-	CASITGGSYGYTF	TGTGCCAGCATTACTGGGGGCTCCTATGGCTACACCTTC
-	TRBJ2-6	TRBV14	once	CASSQGWGSGANVLTF	TGTGCCAGCAGCCAGGGGTGGGGCTCTGGGGCCAACGTCCTGACTTTC
-	TRBJ1-2	TRBV7-9	once	CAIYTTTAIF	TGTGCCATCTACACAACCACTGCCATCTTC
-	TRBJ2-2	TRBV7-6	-	CASSSQGIGELFF	TGTGCCAGCAGCTCCCAGGGGATCGGGGAGCTGTTTTTT
TRBD1	TRBJ2-1	TRBV6-5	once	CASSRTGGNEQFF	TGTGCCAGCAGCCGGACAGGGGGCAATGAGCAGTTCTTC
-	TRBJ1-6	TRBV7-2	-	CASSLGESPLHF	TGTGCCAGCAGCTTAGGGGAATCACCCCTTCACTTT
-	TRBJ1-4	TRBV6-5	-	CASSPGEKLFF	TGTGCCAGCAGCCCGGGGGAAAAACTGTTTTTT
-	TRBJ1-3	TRBV5-7	-	CTSSLGRGSGNTIYF	TGTACCAGCAGCTTGGGCAGGGGTAGTGGAAACACCATATATTTT
-	TRBJ2-3	TRBV2	-	CASSEGLHTDTQYF	TGTGCCAGCAGTGAAGGATTGCACACAGATACGCAGTATTTT
-	TRBJ2-7	TRBV11-3	-	CASSMFTYEQYF	TGTGCAAGCTCAATGTTTACCTACGAGCAGTACTTC
TRBD2	TRBJ2-2	TRBV24-1	-	CATSGLAGGTGELFF	TGTGCCACCAGTGGTCTAGCGGGAGGGACCGGGGAGCTGTTTTTT
-	TRBJ1-2	TRBV5-6	-	CASTRWAQNGYTF	TGTGCCAGCACCCGATGGGCGCAGAATGGCTACACCTTC
-	TRBJ1-5	TRBV5-6	-	CASSGSGGSRGQPQHF	TGTGCCAGCAGCGGATCGGGGGGAAGTCGGGGTCAGCCCCAGCATTTT
TRBD2	TRBJ2-3	TRBV29-1	-	CSVEGLLAGDWGITDTQYF	TGCAGCGTTGAAGGGTTACTAGCGGGAGATTGGGGAATCACAGATACGCAGTATTTT
-	TRBJ1-5	TRBV6-1	-	CASSDAHSNQPQHF	TGTGCCAGCAGTGATGCCCATAGCAATCAGCCCCAGCATTTT
TRBD1	TRBJ1-1	TRBV28	-	CASSFEGGVTEAFF	TGTGCCAGCAGTTTTGAAGGGGGCGTCACTGAAGCTTTCTTT
-	TRBJ2-3	TRBV18	-	CASSPVLSADTQYF	TGTGCCAGCTCACCAGTCTTAAGTGCAGATACGCAGTATTTT
-	TRBJ1-1	TRBV6-5	once	CASSYARGVEAFF	TGTGCCAGCAGTTACGCCCGGGGGGTCGAAGCTTTCTTT
-	TRBJ2-1	TRBV7-2	once	CASSSSRSSYNEQFF	TGTGCCAGCAGCTCAAGCCGGAGCTCCTACAATGAGCAGTTCTTC